These 25 T cell receptor beta chains originate from one sample sequenced in a study of T cell responses to AZD1222 COVID-19 vaccine. Clones were sequenced by immunoSEQ multiplex PCR, and TCRdb holds only the in-frame ones, with some missing. The data contain about 150,000 clones, roughly nine tenths of them singletons. This specimen was peripheral blood, taken 28 days after the second dose of the MenACWY control vaccine. All receptors come from an adult who received the MenACWY meningococcal vaccine as a control.

V gene TRBV28 combines with J gene TRBJ2-7; 8 positions agree with TRBD1. Trimming at V came to 2 bases and at J to 3 bases, leaving 6 bases not matched to a gene. Germline CDR1 and CDR2: MDHEN and SYDVKM. This CDR3 comprises 15 residues. The CDR3 DNA is TGTGCCAGCAGTTTAATGGGACAGGTAATCTACGAGCAGTACTTC. This gives the protein CASSLMGQVIYEQYF.

In this sample, this clone turned up once. The sample contains more than one DNA sequence encoding this CDR3. V gene TRBV29-1 combines with J gene TRBJ2-7; D remains ambiguous. Trimming took off 1 base at V and 0 bases at J, with 4 bases between the two ends. Germline V gives CDR1 SQVTM, CDR2 ANQGSEA. The length of the CDR3 is 12 residues. The CDR3 DNA follows: TGCAGCGTTGAAGGGGACTCCTACGAGCAGTACTTC. It is translated as CSVEGDSYEQYF.

CDR3 amino acids: CASSLMGDTEAFF. In DNA, the CDR3 is TGTGCCAGCAGCTTAATGGGAGACACTGAAGCTTTCTTT. V gene TRBV7-8 combines with J gene TRBJ1-1; no clear D. This CDR3 comprises 13 residues. Trimming removed 2 bases at V and 3 bases at J, with 7 bases between. Germline V CDR1 and CDR2: SGHVS, FQNEAQ. Supplemented by reference TRBV7-8 and TRBJ1-1, the full variable domain reads GAGVSQSPRYKVAKRGQDVALRCDPISGHVSLFWYQQALGQGPEFLTYFQNEAQLDKSGLPSDRFFAERPEGSVSTLKIQRTQQEDSAVYLCASSLMGDTEAFFGQGTRLTVV.

The chain combines TRBV28 with TRBJ1-1; 10 nucleotides agree with TRBD1. V shed 4 bases, J shed 1 base, and the junction held 9 bases outside the gene matches. Germline V gene data show CDR1 as MDHEN and CDR2 as SYDVKM. The CDR3 is 17 residues long. CDR3 in DNA: TGTGCCAGCAGTTCAGTGGGGGGACAGGGGAGGAACACTGAAGCTTTCTTT. Protein product: CASSSVGGQGRNTEAFF.

This clone is judged medium-sized. The CDR3 nucleotides read TGTGCCAGCAGTTTGCCCTCCGGCGGGACTAATGAAAAACTGTTTTTT. Translating gives CASSLPSGGTNEKLFF. The chain recombines TRBV28 with TRBJ1-4; D is ambiguous. V was trimmed by 3 bases and J by 2 bases, leaving 13 bases between them. The CDR3 length is 16 residues. Per the germline V gene, CDR1 is MDHEN and CDR2 is SYDVKM.

The chain recombines TRBV9 with TRBJ2-1; 10 bases match TRBD2. This CDR3 spans 17 amino acids. Germline lookup yields CDR1 SGDLS and CDR2 YYNGEE. Losses at the gene ends were 1 base for V and 8 bases for J; bases not matched to a gene: 12. The CDR3 nucleotides are TGTGCCAGCAGCGTATCGTCCGGGCTAGCGGGAGTCGATGAGCAGTTCTTC. Amino acids: CASSVSSGLAGVDEQFF.

J is TRBJ2-7 and V is TRBV3-1 (or the pseudogene TRBV3-2); D gene ambiguous. The CDR3 length is 13 residues. Germline V lookup: CDR1 LGHDT, CDR2 YNNKEL (reference sequence). V gave up 2 bases and J gave up 6 bases, with 11 bases separating them. CDR3 sequence reads: CASSQNGWAEQYF. In DNA, the CDR3 is TGTGCCAGCAGCCAAAATGGATGGGCCGAGCAGTACTTC.

The rearrangement uses TRBV18 and TRBJ1-5, with 9 positions matching TRBD1. The CDR3 has 15 amino acids. Per the germline V gene, CDR1 is KGHSH and CDR2 is LQKENI. J was trimmed by 11 bases and V by 2 bases; bases with no gene match: 10. CDR3 residues: CASSPRTGAAETQHF. Written as DNA, the CDR3 is TGTGCCAGCTCACCAAGGACAGGGGCCGCTGAGACCCAGCATTTT.

The chain recombines TRBV6-1 with TRBJ1-5; D not resolved. The CDR3 has 15 residues. Germline values: CDR1 MNHNS, CDR2 SASEGT. V lost 2 bases, J lost 1 base, and 9 bases lay in between. The CDR3, as DNA: TGTGCCAGCAGTGAAAGGAGGCAAAGCAATCAGCCCCAGCATTTT. Its protein is CASSERRQSNQPQHF.

The chain combines TRBV29-1 with TRBJ2-7; perhaps TRBD1 as D (6 bases). Trimming pared 4 bases from V and 4 bases from J, leaving 14 bases between. The CDR3 is 13 amino acids. Per germline, CDR1 SQVTM and CDR2 ANQGSEA. CDR3 protein: CSVVRGTGYEQYF. In nucleotides, the CDR3 is TGCAGCGTTGTCAGGGGAACGGGTTACGAGCAGTACTTC.

Remarks on this clone: This sample includes further DNA sequences coding for the same CDR3. The rearrangement uses TRBV5-1 and TRBJ2-6; tentative D call: TRBD1 (5 bases). The CDR3 covers 16 residues. Per the germline V gene, CDR1 is SGHRS and CDR2 is YFSETQ. Trimming removed 0 bases from V and 4 bases from J, with 11 bases in between. The CDR3 DNA reads TGCGCCAGCAGCTTGGTCTCAGGGTTGGGGGCCAACGTCCTGACTTTC. This translates into CASSLVSGLGANVLTF.

V usage is TRBV14 and J usage is TRBJ1-6, with D unclear. This CDR3 spans 14 amino acids. The germline CDR1 and CDR2 sequences are SGHDN and FVKESK. Trimming left V 6 bases short and J 4 bases short, with 10 bases between. The CDR3 loop reads CASRSSAYNSPLHF. In DNA, the CDR3 is TGTGCCAGCAGATCCTCAGCATATAATTCACCCCTCCACTTT.

The CDR3 reads CASSPPPLDEQYF. The CDR3, as DNA: TGTGCCAGCTCACCACCCCCGTTAGACGAGCAGTACTTC. The chain uses TRBV18 and TRBJ2-7; unclear D gene. The CDR3 has 13 amino acids. Germline V gives CDR1 KGHSH, CDR2 LQKENI. The V gene lost 0 bases and the J gene lost 5 bases, with 8 bases spanning the gap.

The chain uses TRBV5-1 and TRBJ2-7; maybe TRBD1 (6 bases). CDR3 length equals 15 residues. The V and J ends lost 5 bases and 5 bases respectively, with 20 bases between them. The germline CDR1 and CDR2 sequences are SGHRS and YFSETQ. The CDR3 here is CASSIAWVGDNEQYF. Written as DNA, the CDR3 is TGCGCCAGCAGTATAGCTTGGGTAGGGGACAACGAGCAGTACTTC.

Only one count was recorded for this clone. The V gene is TRBV28, the J gene TRBJ2-7; D might be TRBD2 (6 bases). CDR3 length: 15 amino acids. V was shortened by 2 bases and J by 3 bases, with 14 bases between the two germline ends. Germline CDR1 MDHEN, CDR2 SYDVKM. The CDR3 nucleotides are TGTGCCAGCAGTTTAGGTGGGCGGGGAGACTACGAGCAGTACTTC. This codes for CASSLGGRGDYEQYF.

J is TRBJ1-2 and V is TRBV19, with 7 bases aligning to TRBD1. The CDR3 covers 15 residues. Germline V CDR1 and CDR2: LNHDA, SQIVND (reference sequence). V was clipped by 5 bases and J by 2 bases; unmatched bases: 8. The CDR3 DNA reads TGTGCCAGTAGTCCACTGGGGACAGACAACTATGGCTACACCTTC. Encoded protein: CASSPLGTDNYGYTF. Supplemented by reference TRBV19 and TRBJ1-2, the full variable domain reads DGGITQSPKYLFRKEGQNVTLSCEQNLNHDAMYWYRQDPGQGLRLIYYSQIVNDFQKGDIAEGYSVSREKKESFPLTVTSAQKNPTAFYLCASSPLGTDNYGYTFGSGTRLTVV.

The chain recombines TRBV7-9 with TRBJ2-1, with 7 bases lining up with TRBD1. This CDR3 has 17 amino acids. Germline V gene sequence: CDR1 SEHNR, CDR2 FQNEAQ (reference sequence). J lost 0 bases, V lost 0 bases, and 5 bases had no gene match. CDR3 amino acids: CASSLADRINSYNEQFF. The CDR3 nucleotides read TGTGCCAGCAGCTTAGCGGACAGGATAAACTCCTACAATGAGCAGTTCTTC. Full variable domain (remainder filled in from reference TRBV7-9 and TRBJ2-1): DTGVSQNPRHKITKRGQNVTFRCDPISEHNRLYWYRQTLGQGPEFLTYFQNEAQLEKSRLLSDRFSAERPKGSFSTLEIQRTEQGDSAMYLCASSLADRINSYNEQFFGPGTRLTVL.

V is TRBV10-2 and J is TRBJ1-4; D remains ambiguous. CDR3 size: 15 residues. V lost 0 bases and J 8 bases, leaving 13 bases between the germline ends. Germline V lookup: CDR1 WSHSY, CDR2 SAAADI. Here the CDR3 reads CASSESGSVGEKLFF. DNA for the CDR3: TGCGCCAGCAGTGAGTCGGGATCCGTTGGCGAAAAACTGTTTTTT.

This chain links TRBV28 with TRBJ1-5; D possibly corresponds to TRBD1 (6 bases). Trimming stripped 1 base from V and 4 bases from J, with 11 bases between. CDR1 and CDR2 (germline): MDHEN, SYDVKM. The CDR3 totals 15 residues. The CDR3 reads CASSLLGAGNQPQHF. The CDR3 nucleotides read TGTGCCAGCAGTTTATTGGGGGCTGGTAATCAGCCCCAGCATTTT.

This clone was detected only once. V and J are TRBV24-1 and TRBJ2-1; 14 bases align to TRBD2. V lost 3 bases to trimming and J lost 7 bases; unmatched junction nucleotides: 10. There are 18 residues in the CDR3. The germline V gene encodes CDR1 KGHDR and CDR2 SFDVKD. CDR3 residues: CATSDRTSGGLTGNEQFF. Here the CDR3 DNA reads TGTGCCACCAGTGATAGGACTAGCGGGGGGCTCACGGGAAATGAGCAGTTCTTC.

The chain employs TRBV9 and TRBJ2-3; D is possibly TRBD2 (6 bases). V lost 0 bases and J lost 2, with 13 bases in between. There are 16 residues in the CDR3. Germline-derived CDR1 and CDR2 are SGDLS and YYNGEE. This CDR3 reads CASSVDRGGTTDTQYF. The CDR3 DNA follows: TGTGCCAGCAGCGTAGATCGGGGAGGAACCACAGATACGCAGTATTTT.

This chain connects TRBV10-3 to TRBJ2-3; 10 bases match TRBD1. V trimming: 6 bases; J trimming: 3 bases; junction bases outside the gene matches: 12. The CDR3 totals 17 residues. Germline CDR1 reads ENHRY; CDR2 reads SYGVKD. The CDR3 nucleotides read TGTGCCATCAGCGAGGATCCGCCGGGACAGGGGACAGATACGCAGTATTTT. It translates to CAISEDPPGQGTDTQYF.

This chain joins TRBV2 and TRBJ1-1, with TRBD1 matching 8 bases. V lost 4 bases to trimming and J lost 1 base; unmatched junction nucleotides: 5. CDR1 and CDR2 (germline): SNHLY, FYNNEI. The CDR3 is 15 residues long. The CDR3 nucleotides are TGTGCCAGCAGTGCCAAGACAGGGGAGAACACTGAAGCTTTCTTT. Residues: CASSAKTGENTEAFF.

This rearrangement joins TRBV7-2 to TRBJ2-7, with D possibly matching TRBD1 (5 bases). CDR3 length: 16 residues. Germline values: CDR1 SGHTA, CDR2 FQGNSA. Trimming took off 5 bases at V and 2 bases at J, with 19 bases between the two ends. The CDR3 bases are TGTGCCAGCAGCCCCCATGGGGCAGGGATAACCTACGAGCAGTACTTC. Protein: CASSPHGAGITYEQYF.

The V and J genes are TRBV5-5 and TRBJ1-5, with 9 bases lining up with TRBD1. Germline V gene sequence: CDR1 SGHKS, CDR2 YYEKEE (reference sequence). CDR3 size: 16 residues. J gave up 5 bases and V 0 bases, and 6 bases lay outside the gene matches. CDR3 protein: CASSLEGGQGYQPQHF. The CDR3 coding sequence is TGTGCCAGCAGCTTGGAGGGGGGACAGGGCTATCAGCCCCAGCATTTT.